These T cell receptor beta chains were read from a single sample in a study of shared clonotypes between healthy human individuals. Assay used: immunoSEQ multiplex PCR; TCRdb lists only in-frame clones, some missing. The data contain some 450,000 clones, roughly four fifths of them singletons. The sequencing input was PBMCs. All receptors derive from a middle-aged woman in good health. Some clones in this sample may be carry-over from other donors' samples. Both conserved end residues are part of each CDR3.

>TRBJ1-2|TRBV28
CASSLRMGEDYYGYTF
>TRBJ2-7|TRBV4-3
CASSQGLAASYEQYF
>TRBJ1-2|TRBV30
CAWSVRGAGYTF
>TRBJ2-3|TRBV29-1
CSVVRTGGGVDTQYF
>TRBJ2-7|TRBV5-8
CASSLDSTLSAEQYF
>TRBJ2-3|TRBV27
CASSLWTSGYTDTQYF
>TRBJ1-3|TRBV7-9
CASSSDRLSSGNTIYF
>TRBJ2-6|TRBV28
CASRPPLESAGANVLTF
>TRBJ2-7|TRBV7-9
CAGSLKSRKQYF
>TRBJ2-3|TRBV28
CASIGQDTDRQYF
>TRBJ1-5|TRBV28
CASSSDSRNQPQHF
>TRBJ1-5|TRBV5-6
CASSLTGNNQPQHF
>TRBJ2-3|TRBV6-1
CASSEGQADTQYF
>TRBJ2-7|TRBV28
CASGTRISTVEQYF
>TRBJ2-7|TRBV4-1
CASTQKVPGTGGEQYF
>TRBJ2-7|TRBV5-4
CASSQFGTSGSPREQYF
>TRBJ1-2|TRBV13
CASSLRGGYTF
>TRBJ2-5|TRBV4-2
CASSQVGRKETQYF
>TRBJ2-1|TRBV30
CAWSRGGEQFF
>TRBJ2-7|TRBV7-9
CASARAASGDYEQYF
>TRBJ2-2|TRBV18
CASSPPLGNTGELFF
>TRBJ2-7|TRBV29-1
CSARLAGGYEQYF
>TRBJ2-3|TRBV7-9
CASSLGGKVDTQYF
>TRBJ1-3|TRBV5-1
CATSMGGSSGNTIYF
>TRBJ1-1|TRBV5-8
CASSPHRGGDTEAFF
>TRBJ2-3|TRBV11-3
CASSLGRSTDTQYF
>TRBJ1-5|TRBV5-4
CASSFAPLQPQHF
>TRBJ1-1|TRBV2
CASSVGLAGEAFF
>TRBJ2-6|TRBV7-9
CASSFWAGSGANVLTF
>TRBJ2-5|TRBV6-6
CASSYLQGLETQYF
>TRBJ2-7|TRBV6-4
CASSYRDGSSYEQYF
>TRBJ1-1|TRBV18
CASSPDRREAFF
>TRBJ2-7|TRBV28
CASSTMGGVYEQYF
>TRBJ2-7|TRBV19
CASSITLANEQYF
>TRBJ2-7|TRBV2
CASRAGTGGINEQYF
>TRBJ1-1|TRBV7-9
CASSNQGNTEAFF
>TRBJ2-7|TRBV6-6
CASSGESGGSYEQYF
>TRBJ2-5|TRBV5-1
CASSLGLAGREETQYF
>TRBJ2-7|TRBV5-1
CASSYGTGEYEQYF
>TRBJ2-1|TRBV4-2
CASSQDGLAGGGNEQFF
>TRBJ2-6|TRBV19
CASSIGNSGANVLTF
>TRBJ1-6|TRBV19
CASRGAERTNSPLHF